This entry is about one TCR beta chain. The antigen is undetermined. With no exceptions, donors were healthy Caucasians. This entry belongs to a study of identical twins. Findings and limits, study-wide: In beta out-of-frame sequences, the excess sharing between twins was weaker. A cross-sectional statistical analysis, not follow-up of the same donors, supported the conclusions. Abundant cord blood beta clonotypes carried fewer insertions; memory repertoires showed none.

TCRdb analysed the 5' RACE reads with MiXCR anew, one entry per CDR3 protein. The repertoire consists of about 530,000 distinct CDR3 sequences, with approximately 16% occurring once and the leading ten covering 0.44%. V was shortened by 4 bases and J by 0 bases, with 6 bases between the two germline ends. In germline, CDR1 is SQVTM, CDR2 ANQGSEA. The CDR3 consists of 12 residues. Separately, the same data were catalogued under a study of yellow fever vaccine responses in identical twins.

This receptor was obtained from a woman aged 18 to 35 in good health. Sequences were obtained from CD4+ T cells sorted from blood. The chain employs TRBV29-1 and TRBJ1-1; maybe TRBD1 (6 bases). The CDR3 region is CSVGGLNTEAFF. In DNA, the CDR3 is TGCAGCGTTGGGGGGCTGAACACTGAAGCTTTCTTT.